One sample yielded the 4 T cell receptor beta chains listed below, sequenced in a study of lymphopenia after photon versus proton radiotherapy. The table came from immunoSEQ multiplex PCR; TCRdb's copy has only in-frame clones and leaves some out. This sample has 25,000 to 30,000 clones; 85% occur once, and the top ten carry around 5.2%. This material consisted of peripheral blood, taken from a patient treated with photon-based radiotherapy. The receptor set was obtained from a man aged 25-40 years with gastric cancer.

This chain joins TRBV12-5 and TRBJ2-3; 9 nucleotides agree with TRBD1. Germline V lookup: CDR1 LGHNT, CDR2 FRNRAP. CDR3 length: 15 residues. V lost 6 bases to trimming and J lost 4 bases; unmatched junction nucleotides: 8. CDR3 DNA sequence: TGTGCTAGTGGCCAGGGACAGGGTTTCCCAGATACGCAGTATTTT. Translating it yields CASGQGQGFPDTQYF.

The J gene is TRBJ2-1, the V gene TRBV7-2, with a tentative D call TRBD2 (6 bases). Germline-derived CDR1 and CDR2 are SGHTA and FQGNSA. V was trimmed by 4 bases and J by 5 bases, leaving 9 bases between them. This CDR3 comprises 13 residues. CDR3 nucleotides: TGTGCCAGCAGCTCACTAGCCGACAATGAGCAGTTCTTC. It translates to CASSSLADNEQFF.

This clone was detected only a few times. The chain employs TRBV20-1 and TRBJ2-5, with a weak D call TRBD2 (7 bases). Germline V gene lookup returns CDR1 DFQATT and CDR2 SNEGSKA (reference sequence). The CDR3 is 11 amino acids. The V gene lost 7 bases and the J gene lost 4 bases, with 10 bases spanning the gap. As DNA, the CDR3 is TGCAGTGGAGGGGGGGCAGAGACCCAGTACTTC. This codes for CSGGGAETQYF.

The chain combines TRBV9 with TRBJ2-5; D may be TRBD1 (6 bases). Germline assignment: CDR1 SGDLS and CDR2 YYNGEE. Trimming took 4 bases from V and 0 from J, leaving 16 bases between them. The CDR3 totals 16 residues. CDR3 in amino acids: CASSRSTGQYQETQYF. CDR3 nucleotides: TGTGCCAGCAGCCGTAGTACAGGGCAGTACCAAGAGACCCAGTACTTC.